The 8 T cell receptor beta chains listed next were all sequenced from one sample in a study of Graves' ophthalmopathy and Graves' hyperthyroidism. TCR beta CDR3 amplification used RNA transcripts. First-round RT-PCR relied on HTBI primers, and a second-round multiplex PCR came next. MiXCR, applied by TCRdb to the multiplex PCR reads, yields one record per CDR3 protein. In the table there are around 590,000 distinct CDR3 sequences, about two fifths of which are singletons. The sample was peripheral blood or thyroid tissue (not recorded which). The receptor set was obtained from an adult man with Graves' hyperthyroidism.

At least ten counts were recorded for this clonotype. This rearrangement joins TRBV7-3 to TRBJ2-2; a possible D gene is TRBD1 (5 bases). V lost 2 bases and J 4 bases, leaving 17 bases between the germline ends. The germline gives CDR1 SGHTA, CDR2 FQGTGA. The CDR3 extends over 17 amino acids. The DNA for the CDR3 is TGTGCCAGCAGCTTATTGGATAGACAGTCAACCACCGGGGAGCTGTTTTTT. It specifies CASSLLDRQSTTGELFF.

This clonotype occurred a few times. The V and J genes are TRBV20-1 and TRBJ2-7; TRBD1 might be the D (5 bases). V gave up 1 base and J gave up 5 bases, with 15 bases separating them. This CDR3 has 14 amino acids. Germline lookup yields CDR1 DFQATT and CDR2 SNEGSKA (reference sequence). The CDR3 DNA is TGCAGTGCTAGAGCAGGGAAATCGATCCACGAGCAGTACTTC. Translating it yields CSARAGKSIHEQYF.

About this clonotype itself: It may be a read error: a sequence one base away is much more abundant. The CDR3 coding sequence is TGCAGTGCTAGAGATCTTAGACTAGCGGGGGGGGGGACCCAGTACTTC. Translated: CSARDLRLAGGGTQYF. This sequence joins TRBV20-1 and TRBJ2-5, with 14 bases matching TRBD2. The CDR3 sequence is 16 residues long. Germline-derived CDR1 and CDR2 are DFQATT and SNEGSKA (reference sequence). Trimming at V came to 0 bases and at J to 7 bases, leaving 7 bases not matched to a gene.

There are many counts of this clonotype. The chain has TRBV10-3 and TRBJ1-6; TRBD1 matches at 7 bases. This CDR3 has 18 amino acids. The V gene's germline CDR1 is ENHRY and CDR2 SYGVKD. Trimming at V came to 0 bases and at J to 8 bases, leaving 13 bases not matched to a gene. The DNA for the CDR3 is TGTGCCATCAGTGAGTCTATTCGGACAGGCCCCACGGATTCACCCCTCCACTTT. Protein product: CAISESIRTGPTDSPLHF.

Only one count was recorded for this clonotype. One end of the junction varies from germline; a read error may be responsible. The chain has TRBV20-1 and TRBJ2-5, with 14 nucleotides matching TRBD2. CDR3 size: 13 residues. CDR1 and CDR2 from the germline V gene are DFQATT and SNEGSKA (reference sequence). CDR3 amino acids: CSGGLAGGETQYF. In nucleotides, the CDR3 is TGTTCCGGAGGACTAGCGGGAGGCGAGACCCAGTACTTC.

This chain joins TRBV3-1 and TRBJ1-1; D is perhaps TRBD1 (6 bases). Germline V gene data show CDR1 as LGHDT and CDR2 as YNNKEL (reference sequence). Trimming removed 4 bases from V and 4 bases from J, with 13 bases in between. CDR3 length equals 14 residues. In nucleotides, the CDR3 is TGTGCCAGCAGCCGCCGACAGGAGGTCACTGAAGCTTTCTTT. Its protein product is CASSRRQEVTEAFF.

This clonotype has a count of ten or more. This sequence joins TRBV11-2 and TRBJ2-7, with D unclear. The CDR3 extends over 14 amino acids. From germline, CDR1 is SGHAT and CDR2 FQNNGV. Between the trimmed V and J ends, which lost 7 bases and 2 bases, there was a span of 15 bases. In DNA, the CDR3 is TGTGCCAGCACCCCTTTGACTCGTCCCTACGAGCAGTACTTC. Protein product: CASTPLTRPYEQYF.

The table lists this clonotype with many counts. V gene TRBV19 combines with J gene TRBJ1-2; 9 bases match TRBD1. This CDR3 spans 15 amino acids. Trimming cost V 5 bases and J 6 bases; bases outside gene matches: 10. The germline V gene has CDR1 LNHDA and CDR2 SQIVND (reference sequence). In nucleotides, the CDR3 is TGTGCCAGTAGTCCGATCCGGGACAGGGTCAATGGCTACACCTTC. It is translated as CASSPIRDRVNGYTF. The complete variable domain, with remaining parts taken from reference TRBV19 and TRBJ1-2, reads DGGITQSPKYLFRKEGQNVTLSCEQNLNHDAMYWYRQDPGQGLRLIYYSQIVNDFQKGDIAEGYSVSREKKESFPLTVTSAQKNPTAFYLCASSPIRDRVNGYTFGSGTRLTVV.